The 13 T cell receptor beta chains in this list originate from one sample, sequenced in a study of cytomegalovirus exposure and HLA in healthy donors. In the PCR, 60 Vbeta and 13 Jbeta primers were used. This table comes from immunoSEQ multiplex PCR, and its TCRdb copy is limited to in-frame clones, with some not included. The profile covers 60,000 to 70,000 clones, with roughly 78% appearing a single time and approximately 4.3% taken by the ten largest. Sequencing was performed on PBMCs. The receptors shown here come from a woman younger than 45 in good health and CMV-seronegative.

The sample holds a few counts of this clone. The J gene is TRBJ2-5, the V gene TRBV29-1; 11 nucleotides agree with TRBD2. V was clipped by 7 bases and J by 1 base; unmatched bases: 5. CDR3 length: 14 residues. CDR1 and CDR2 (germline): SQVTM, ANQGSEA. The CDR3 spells CSGGLAVSQETQYF. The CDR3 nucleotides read TGCAGCGGGGGACTAGCGGTAAGCCAAGAGACCCAGTACTTC.

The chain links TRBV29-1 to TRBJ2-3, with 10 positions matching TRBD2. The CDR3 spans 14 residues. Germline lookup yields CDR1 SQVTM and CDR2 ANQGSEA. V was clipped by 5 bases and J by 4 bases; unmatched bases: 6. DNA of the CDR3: TGCAGCGTTAAGCGGGAGGGACGATCAGATACGCAGTATTTT. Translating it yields CSVKREGRSDTQYF.

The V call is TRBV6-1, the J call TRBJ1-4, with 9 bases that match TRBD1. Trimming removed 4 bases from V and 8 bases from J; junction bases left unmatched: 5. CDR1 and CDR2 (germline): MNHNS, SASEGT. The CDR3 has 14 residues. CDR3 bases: TGTGCCAGCAGTGTTGGGGACAGGGCGGAAAAACTGTTTTTT. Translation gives CASSVGDRAEKLFF.

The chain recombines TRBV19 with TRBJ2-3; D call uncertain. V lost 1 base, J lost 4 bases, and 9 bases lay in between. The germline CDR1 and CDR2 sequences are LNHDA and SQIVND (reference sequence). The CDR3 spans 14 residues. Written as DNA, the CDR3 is TGTGCCAGTAGTATAGTCAGTAGCCCAGATACGCAGTATTTT. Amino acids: CASSIVSSPDTQYF.

In DNA, the CDR3 is TGTGCCAGCAGGCGGCCGGGACTAGTGGGGTACGAGCAGTACTTC. This codes for CASRRPGLVGYEQYF. The chain is built from TRBV6-5 and TRBJ2-7; 8 nucleotides match TRBD2. Per germline, CDR1 MNHEY and CDR2 SVGAGI. V shed 6 bases and J 4 bases; nucleotides not matched to a gene: 11. The CDR3 has 15 residues.

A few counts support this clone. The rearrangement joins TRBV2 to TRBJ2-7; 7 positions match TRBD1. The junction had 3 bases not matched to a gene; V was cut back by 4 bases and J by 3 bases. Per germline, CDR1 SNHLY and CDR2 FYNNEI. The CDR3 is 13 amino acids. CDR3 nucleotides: TGTGCCAGCAGTGGGACAGGAGTCTACGAGCAGTACTTC. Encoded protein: CASSGTGVYEQYF.

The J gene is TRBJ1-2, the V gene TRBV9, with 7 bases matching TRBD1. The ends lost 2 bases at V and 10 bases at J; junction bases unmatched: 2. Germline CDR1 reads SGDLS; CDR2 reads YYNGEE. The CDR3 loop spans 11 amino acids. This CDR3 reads CASSVQGDYTF. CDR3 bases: TGTGCCAGCAGCGTCCAGGGGGACTACACCTTC. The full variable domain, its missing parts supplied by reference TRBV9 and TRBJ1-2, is DSGVTQTPKHLITATGQRVTLRCSPRSGDLSVYWYQQSLDQGLQFLIQYYNGEERAKGNILERFSAQQFPDLHSELNLSSLELGDSALYFCASSVQGDYTFGSGTRLTVV.

The CDR3 coding sequence is TGTGCCAGCAGTCCACCGGTTTGGGGACAGGGGACAGCTAACTATGGCTACACCTTC. Its protein product is CASSPPVWGQGTANYGYTF. V is TRBV28 and J is TRBJ1-2; 10 bases are a match to TRBD1. V shed 5 bases and J 0 bases; nucleotides not matched to a gene: 15. CDR1 MDHEN and CDR2 SYDVKM come from the germline V gene. The CDR3 sequence is 19 residues long.

The CDR3 spells CASSELGLADTQYF. The CDR3 DNA reads TGTGCCAGCAGTGAGCTAGGTTTGGCAGATACGCAGTATTTT. The chain uses TRBV6-1 and TRBJ2-3; D remains ambiguous. Germline-derived CDR1 and CDR2 are MNHNS and SASEGT. This CDR3 is built from 14 residues. V was clipped by 3 bases and J by 4 bases, with 11 bases between them.

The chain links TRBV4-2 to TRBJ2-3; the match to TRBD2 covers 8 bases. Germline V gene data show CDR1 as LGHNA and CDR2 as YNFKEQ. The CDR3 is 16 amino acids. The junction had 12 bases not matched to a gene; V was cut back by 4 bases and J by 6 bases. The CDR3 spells CASSPGTSPTGDTQYF. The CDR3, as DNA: TGTGCCAGCAGCCCCGGGACTAGTCCCACCGGTGATACGCAGTATTTT.

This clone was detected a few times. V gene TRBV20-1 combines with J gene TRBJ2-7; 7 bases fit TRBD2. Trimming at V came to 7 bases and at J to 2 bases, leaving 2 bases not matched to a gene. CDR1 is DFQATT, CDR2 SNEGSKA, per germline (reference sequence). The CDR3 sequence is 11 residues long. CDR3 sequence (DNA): TGCAGTGTGAGCGGGACCTACGAGCAGTACTTC. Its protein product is CSVSGTYEQYF.

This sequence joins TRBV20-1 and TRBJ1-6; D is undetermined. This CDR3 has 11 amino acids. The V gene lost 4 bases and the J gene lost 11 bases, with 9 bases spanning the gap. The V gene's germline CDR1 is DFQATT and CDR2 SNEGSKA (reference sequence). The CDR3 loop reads CSAMEVPPLHF. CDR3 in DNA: TGCAGTGCTATGGAGGTACCACCCCTCCACTTT.

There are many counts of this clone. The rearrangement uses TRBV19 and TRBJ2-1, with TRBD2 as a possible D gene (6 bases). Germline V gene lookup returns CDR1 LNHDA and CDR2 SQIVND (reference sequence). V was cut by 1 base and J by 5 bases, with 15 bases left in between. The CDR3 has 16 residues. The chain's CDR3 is CASSIVGAGKDNEQFF. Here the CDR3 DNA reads TGTGCCAGTAGTATAGTTGGGGCGGGGAAAGACAATGAGCAGTTCTTC.